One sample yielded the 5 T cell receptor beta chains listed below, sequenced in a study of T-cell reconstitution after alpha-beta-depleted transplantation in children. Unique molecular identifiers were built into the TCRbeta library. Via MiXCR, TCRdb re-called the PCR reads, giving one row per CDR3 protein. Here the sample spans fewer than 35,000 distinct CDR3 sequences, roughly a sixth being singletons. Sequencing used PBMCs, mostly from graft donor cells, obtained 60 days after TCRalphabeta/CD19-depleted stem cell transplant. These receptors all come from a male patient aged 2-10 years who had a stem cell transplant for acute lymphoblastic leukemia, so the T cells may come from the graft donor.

CDR3 in DNA: TGTGCCAGCAGCTACGAAACAGGGGGATGGAACAATGAGCAGTTCTTC. This gives the protein CASSYETGGWNNEQFF. The chain couples TRBV7-2 to TRBJ2-1, with 8 bases identical to TRBD1. V was pared by 4 bases and J by 5 bases, with 10 bases of the junction left unmatched. CDR1 is SGHTA and CDR2 is FQGNSA in the germline V gene. CDR3 length: 16 residues.

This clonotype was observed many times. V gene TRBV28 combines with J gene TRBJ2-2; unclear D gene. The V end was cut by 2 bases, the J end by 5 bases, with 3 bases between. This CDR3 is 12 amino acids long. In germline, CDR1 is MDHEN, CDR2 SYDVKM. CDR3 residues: CASSLTTGELFF. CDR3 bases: TGTGCCAGCAGTTTAACTACCGGGGAGCTGTTTTTT.

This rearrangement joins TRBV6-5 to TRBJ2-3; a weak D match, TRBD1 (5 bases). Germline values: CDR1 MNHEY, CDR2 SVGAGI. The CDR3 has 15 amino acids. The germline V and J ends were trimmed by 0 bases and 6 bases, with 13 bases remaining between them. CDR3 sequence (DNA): TGTGCCAGCAGTTACTCGGGGCACCCTAGGGATACGCAGTATTTT. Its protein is CASSYSGHPRDTQYF.

The CDR3 bases are TGTGCCAGCAGCCAAGTGGCTTTGGGACAGCTGAACACTGAAGCTTTCTTT. This sequence encodes CASSQVALGQLNTEAFF. This chain links TRBV4-2 with TRBJ1-1; 7 nucleotides agree with TRBD1. The CDR3 has 17 amino acids. Trimming cost V 1 base and J 0 bases; bases outside gene matches: 8. Germline loops: CDR1 LGHNA, CDR2 YNFKEQ.

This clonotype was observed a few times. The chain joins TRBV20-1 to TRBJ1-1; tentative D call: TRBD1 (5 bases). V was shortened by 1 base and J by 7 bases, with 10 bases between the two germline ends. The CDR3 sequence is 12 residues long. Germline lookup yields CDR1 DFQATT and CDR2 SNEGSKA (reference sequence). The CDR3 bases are TGCAGTGCTAGAGTTCCGGGGGATGAAGCTTTCTTT. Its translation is CSARVPGDEAFF.